Each of the 18 T cell receptor beta chains below was sequenced from the same sample in a study of cytomegalovirus exposure and HLA in healthy donors. 60 Vbeta and 13 Jbeta primers were used in PCR. Clones were read by immunoSEQ multiplex PCR, and TCRdb kept only the in-frame ones, dropping some. The table includes some 180,000 clones, around 80% detected once. The sequencing input was PBMCs. These receptor sequences come from a girl aged 5 to 17 in good health and CMV-seropositive.

The gene calls are TRBV6-4 and TRBJ1-2; no definite D call. Germline V gene sequence: CDR1 MRHNA, CDR2 SNTAGT. CDR3 size: 14 residues. Trimming cost V 0 bases and J 8 bases, with 13 bases left between them. CDR3 region: CASSDSGGSQGYTF. The CDR3 bases are TGTGCCAGCAGTGACTCTGGAGGCTCTCAAGGCTACACCTTC.

This chain connects TRBV5-1 to TRBJ2-7; 7 positions match TRBD2. CDR1 and CDR2 from the germline V gene are SGHRS and YFSETQ. The V gene end was trimmed by 0 bases and the J gene end by 4 bases; junction bases not matched to a gene: 7. The CDR3 contains 15 residues. The CDR3 DNA follows: TGCGCCAGCAGCTTGGCAGCTAGCGGATTTTACGAGCAGTACTTC. It is translated as CASSLAASGFYEQYF.

This rearrangement joins TRBV6-1 to TRBJ2-7; D is undetermined. The V and J ends lost 7 bases and 5 bases respectively, with 12 bases between them. The germline V gene has CDR1 MNHNS and CDR2 SASEGT. The CDR3 sequence is 12 residues long. CDR3 nucleotides: TGTGCCAGCACCTTCAGGATCGACGAGCAGTACTTC. Protein product: CASTFRIDEQYF.

The gene calls are TRBV15 and TRBJ2-5, with 7 bases that match TRBD2. Germline V lookup: CDR1 LNHNV, CDR2 YYDKDF (reference sequence). The CDR3 totals 12 residues. The V and J ends lost 8 bases and 4 bases, in that order; junction bases with no gene match: 4. The DNA of the CDR3 is TGTGCCACCGGACTAGGTACAGAGACCCAGTACTTC. Translating it yields CATGLGTETQYF.

This clone appeared a few times. The genes are TRBV5-1 and TRBJ2-7; D perhaps matches TRBD2 (6 bases). CDR3 length equals 14 residues. CDR1 SGHRS and CDR2 YFSETQ come from the germline V gene. V was trimmed by 2 bases and J by 2 bases, leaving 11 bases between them. The CDR3 here is CASSLRDSTYEQYF. CDR3 sequence (DNA): TGCGCCAGCAGCTTACGGGACTCTACCTACGAGCAGTACTTC.

This chain uses TRBV5-4 with TRBJ1-2; D not certain. The V and J ends lost 4 bases and 4 bases respectively, with 26 bases between them. This CDR3 spans 18 amino acids. Germline V gives CDR1 SGHNT, CDR2 YYREEE (reference sequence). In DNA form, the CDR3 reads TGTGCCAGCAGCCAGAATCCTGATGACCGACTTTCCGTCTATGGCTACACCTTC. This translates into CASSQNPDDRLSVYGYTF.

This clone was recorded only once. The rearrangement joins TRBV27 to TRBJ2-5, with a weak D call TRBD1 (5 bases). Trimming stripped 4 bases from V and 2 bases from J, with 11 bases between. Germline lookup yields CDR1 MNHEY and CDR2 SMNVEV (reference sequence). The CDR3 extends over 14 amino acids. The CDR3 protein is CASSYRGKQETQYF. CDR3 nucleotide sequence: TGTGCCAGCAGTTATAGGGGTAAACAAGAGACCCAGTACTTC.

This clone was recorded a few times. The chain uses TRBV6-1 and TRBJ1-2; TRBD1 matches 9 bases. The J segment lost 6 bases and the V segment lost 2 bases, leaving 4 bases of the junction unmatched. The CDR3 consists of 14 residues. Per the germline V gene, CDR1 is MNHNS and CDR2 is SASEGT. Here the CDR3 DNA reads TGTGCCAGCAGTGAAAGGGGGGACAGGGATGGCTACACCTTC. This translates into CASSERGDRDGYTF.

The J gene is TRBJ1-5, the V gene TRBV10-3; D gene uncertain. V was cut by 0 bases and J by 5 bases, with 5 bases left in between. Germline loops: CDR1 ENHRY, CDR2 SYGVKD. There are 13 residues in the CDR3. The chain's CDR3 is CAISESRDQPQHF. The CDR3 DNA is TGTGCCATCAGTGAGTCGAGGGATCAGCCCCAGCATTTT.

The chain has TRBV10-2 and TRBJ1-1; D is undetermined. This CDR3 region has 12 residues. Deletions cut 3 bases from V and 4 bases from J, with 6 bases between. Per the germline V gene, CDR1 is WSHSY and CDR2 is SAAADI. The CDR3 DNA reads TGCGCCAGCAGTGACATCGGCACTGAAGCTTTCTTT. It translates to CASSDIGTEAFF.

The chain links TRBV30 to TRBJ2-1; TRBD2 matches at 8 bases. This CDR3 comprises 15 residues. Per germline, CDR1 GTSNPN and CDR2 SVGIG (reference sequence). The V and J ends lost 1 base and 4 bases, in that order; junction bases with no gene match: 6. The CDR3 protein is CAWSARLANYNEQFF. The CDR3 coding sequence is TGTGCCTGGAGTGCGCGACTAGCGAATTACAATGAGCAGTTCTTC.

The rearrangement joins TRBV29-1 to TRBJ1-1, with 9 bases identical to TRBD1. The V and J ends lost 6 bases and 3 bases, in that order; junction bases with no gene match: 5. Looked up from germline, CDR1 is SQVTM and CDR2 is ANQGSEA. CDR3 size: 13 residues. CDR3 coding DNA: TGCAGCGTGGAGGGACAGGGTTACACTGAAGCTTTCTTT. It specifies CSVEGQGYTEAFF. Filled out from reference TRBV29-1 and TRBJ1-1, the complete variable domain reads SAVISQKPSRDICQRGTSLTIQCQVDSQVTMMFWYRQQPGQSLTLIATANQGSEATYESGFVIDKFPISRPNLTFSTLTVSNMSPEDSSIYLCSVEGQGYTEAFFGQGTRLTVV.

This chain uses TRBV30 with TRBJ2-7, with a weak D call TRBD2 (6 bases). Trimming removed 3 bases from V and 1 base from J, with 16 bases in between. The CDR3 is made up of 15 amino acids. Germline V lookup: CDR1 GTSNPN, CDR2 SVGIG (reference sequence). The CDR3, as DNA: TGTGCCTGGAGGAGGAGGGCCGGGAGATCCTACGAGCAGTACTTC. This gives the protein CAWRRRAGRSYEQYF.

The V and J genes are TRBV7-9 and TRBJ1-3, with D unresolved. The CDR3 is 14 amino acids. Trimming stripped 2 bases from V and 4 bases from J, with 9 bases between. The germline CDR1 and CDR2 sequences are SEHNR and FQNEAQ (reference sequence). The DNA for the CDR3 is TGTGCCAGCAGCTTAATTGACATAGGAAACACCATATATTTT. It translates to CASSLIDIGNTIYF.

The chain couples TRBV5-1 to TRBJ1-1, with a weak D call TRBD1 (5 bases). The CDR3 is 14 amino acids. V lost 4 bases, J lost 0 bases, and 10 bases lay in between. CDR1 and CDR2 (germline): SGHRS, YFSETQ. The CDR3 is CASSRGTVNTEAFF. In DNA, the CDR3 is TGCGCCAGCAGCCGTGGGACTGTGAACACTGAAGCTTTCTTT.

The chain carries TRBV12-5 and TRBJ1-1, with D unclear. The V end lost 6 bases, the J end lost 1 base, and 15 bases lay between the germline ends. Germline CDR1 is LGHNT and CDR2 is FRNRAP. CDR3 length: 15 residues. CDR3 amino acids: CASGLGGLGNTEAFF. The CDR3 DNA sequence: TGTGCTAGTGGGCTAGGTGGGTTGGGGAACACTGAAGCTTTCTTT.

The J gene is TRBJ1-2, the V gene TRBV19; 7 nucleotides align to TRBD1. V lost 5 bases to trimming and J lost 5 bases; unmatched junction nucleotides: 14. This CDR3 region has 16 residues. Looked up from germline, CDR1 is LNHDA and CDR2 is SQIVND (reference sequence). The CDR3 is CASSARSGQSFYGYTF. DNA for the CDR3: TGTGCCAGTAGTGCCCGTTCGGGACAGAGTTTTTATGGCTACACCTTC. Together with reference TRBV19 and TRBJ1-2, the CDR3 gives the full variable domain: DGGITQSPKYLFRKEGQNVTLSCEQNLNHDAMYWYRQDPGQGLRLIYYSQIVNDFQKGDIAEGYSVSREKKESFPLTVTSAQKNPTAFYLCASSARSGQSFYGYTFGSGTRLTVV.

The gene calls are TRBV7-6 and TRBJ2-1; 8 bases line up with TRBD2. The V gene's germline CDR1 is SGHVS and CDR2 FNYEAQ. Trimming at V came to 5 bases and at J to 2 bases, leaving 8 bases not matched to a gene. The CDR3 has 16 amino acids. This CDR3 is CASSQGAGAPYNEQFF. CDR3 nucleotide sequence: TGTGCCAGCAGCCAAGGAGCGGGAGCCCCCTACAATGAGCAGTTCTTC.